A selection of T cell receptor beta chains follows, all from one sample in a study of cytomegalovirus exposure and HLA in healthy donors. Method: immunoSEQ multiplex PCR; TCRdb's copy keeps in-frame clones and lacks some. The sample has roughly 100,000 clones, 71% seen once. Material: PBMCs. These receptors were taken from a female donor in good health and CMV-seronegative. Each CDR3 is given with its conserved first and last residue. A D gene is named only where the DNA matches it firmly. The size entry is marked missing in some rows and otherwise reads once, few, many or a size class.

TRBJ2-3 . TRBD1 TRBV10-3 CAIRLGQGTDTQYF TGTGCCATCAGGCTTGGACAGGGGACAGATACGCAGTATTTT
TRBJ2-7 few TRBD1 TRBV5-1 CASSTGQGPSEQYF TGCGCCAGCAGCACCGGACAGGGGCCCTCCGAGCAGTACTTC
TRBJ2-3 once . TRBV29-1 CSVHTLAGDTQYF TGCAGCGTCCATACCCTCGCCGGGGATACGCAGTATTTT
TRBJ2-1 . TRBD2 TRBV7-2 CASSLVGGSDNEQFF TGTGCCAGCAGCTTAGTGGGAGGGTCCGACAATGAGCAGTTCTTC
TRBJ1-1 once . TRBV4-1 CASSPLWGLVTEAFF TGCGCCAGCAGCCCCCTTTGGGGGCTGGTCACTGAAGCTTTCTTT
TRBJ1-3 . . TRBV4-2 CASSQTRMGAGNTIYF TGTGCCAGCAGCCAAACACGGATGGGAGCTGGAAACACCATATATTTT
TRBJ1-1 medium-sized . TRBV5-5 CASSFVVANTEAFF TGTGCCAGCAGCTTTGTCGTAGCGAACACTGAAGCTTTCTTT
TRBJ2-1 . TRBD1 TRBV5-1 CASSLTGQAPHEQFF TGCGCCAGCAGCCTCACCGGACAGGCCCCCCATGAGCAGTTCTTC
TRBJ1-1 . . TRBV7-2 CASSPLGNTEAFF TGTGCCAGCAGCCCCCTCGGGAACACTGAAGCTTTCTTT
TRBJ2-7 few TRBD2 TRBV4-3 CASSWGGLAGSYEQYF TGCGCCAGCAGCTGGGGAGGGCTAGCGGGATCCTACGAGCAGTACTTC
TRBJ2-7 . . TRBV7-9 CASSLVRGYEQYF TGTGCCAGCAGCTTAGTCAGGGGCTACGAGCAGTACTTC
TRBJ2-2 . TRBD2 TRBV9 CASSVRTSGRITGELFF TGTGCCAGCAGCGTCAGGACTAGCGGGAGGATCACCGGGGAGCTGTTTTTT
TRBJ1-4 . TRBD1 TRBV28 CASSPTGGEKLFF TGTGCCAGCAGCCCTACAGGGGGTGAAAAACTGTTTTTT
TRBJ1-5 few TRBD1 TRBV28 CASGTGGRSNQPQHF TGTGCCTCAGGGACAGGGGGTAGAAGCAATCAGCCCCAGCATTTT
TRBJ2-7 . . TRBV19 CASSKVGQGSHEQYF TGTGCCAGTAGTAAGGTAGGGCAGGGCAGCCACGAGCAGTACTTC
TRBJ2-1 . . TRBV18 CASSPFGLGSNQFF TGTGCCAGCTCACCCTTCGGTCTGGGGAGTAATCAGTTCTTC
TRBJ2-2 . TRBD1 TRBV7-3 CASRLSGTGRTGELFF TGTGCCAGCCGCCTTTCAGGGACAGGACGGACCGGGGAGCTGTTTTTC
TRBJ2-7 . TRBD1 TRBV2 CASSELDRGQSLSEQYF TGTGCCAGCAGTGAACTGGACAGGGGGCAATCGTTATCCGAGCAGTACTTC
TRBJ2-7 . TRBD2 TRBV6-5 CASRGSGRADEQYF TGTGCCAGCAGGGGTAGCGGGAGGGCGGATGAGCAGTACTTC
TRBJ2-1 . TRBD2 TRBV14 CASSQGTSGRAPYNEQFF TGTGCCAGCAGCCAAGGCACTAGCGGGAGGGCTCCGTACAATGAGCAGTTCTTC
TRBJ2-1 few . TRBV18 CASSPLPSNEQFF TGTGCCAGCTCACCACTGCCCAGCAATGAGCAGTTCTTC
TRBJ2-7 . TRBD2 TRBV7-9 CASSLAAGEGYEQYF TGTGCCAGCAGCTTAGCGGCGGGAGAGGGTTACGAGCAGTACTTC
TRBJ2-7 . TRBD2 TRBV29-1 CSVVASGSSYEQYF TGCAGCGTTGTGGCTAGCGGGAGCTCCTACGAGCAGTACTTC
TRBJ2-7 . . TRBV4-2 CASSQRAFGDEQYF TGTGCCAGCAGCCAACGCGCGTTCGGGGACGAGCAGTACTTC
TRBJ2-1 . TRBD2 TRBV6-1 CASSALAGDNEQFF TGTGCCAGCAGTGCCCTAGCGGGAGACAATGAGCAGTTCTTC
TRBJ1-1 few . TRBV2 CASTKTGSNTEAFF TGTGCCAGCACCAAAACAGGGAGCAACACTGAAGCTTTCTTT
TRBJ2-3 . TRBD2 TRBV6-6 CASSYPLAGEADTQYF TGTGCCAGCAGTTACCCACTAGCGGGAGAGGCAGATACGCAGTATTTT
TRBJ2-7 . TRBD2 TRBV2 CASSETSGIGEQYF TGTGCCAGCAGTGAAACTAGCGGGATTGGCGAGCAGTACTTC
TRBJ2-1 few . TRBV10-3 CAIKVAGEQFF TGTGCCATAAAGGTAGCAGGGGAGCAGTTCTTC
TRBJ2-2 . TRBD1 TRBV7-8 CASGTGGYAGELFF TGTGCCAGCGGGACAGGAGGGTACGCCGGGGAGCTGTTTTTT
TRBJ1-2 . . TRBV4-2 CASSPAEFGDYGYTF TGTGCCAGCAGCCCAGCCGAGTTCGGGGACTATGGCTACACCTTC
TRBJ2-1 . TRBD2 TRBV5-3 CARTGRAKEEQFF TGTGCCAGAACCGGGAGGGCCAAAGAGGAGCAGTTCTTC
TRBJ2-3 . . TRBV6-1 CASSESMGGRDTQYF TGTGCCAGCAGTGAATCCATGGGAGGTAGAGATACGCAGTATTTT
TRBJ1-2 . TRBD1 TRBV19 CASTRQGANYGYTF TGTGCCAGCACCCGACAGGGAGCTAACTATGGCTACACCTTC
TRBJ1-5 . . TRBV19 CASSIVGSGRANQPQHF TGTGCCAGTAGTATAGTAGGGTCGGGCAGGGCTAATCAGCCCCAGCATTTT
TRBJ2-7 . TRBD2 TRBV2 CASSEYRRTSGYYEQYF TGTGCCAGCAGTGAATATCGGCGGACTAGCGGGTATTACGAGCAGTACTTC
TRBJ1-1 . . TRBV10-3 CAISESSTWTEAFF TGTGCCATCAGTGAGTCGAGCACCTGGACTGAAGCTTTCTTT
TRBJ2-1 . . TRBV4-3 CASSQDRGHLSYNEQFF TGCGCCAGCAGCCAAGACCGGGGACACCTCTCCTACAATGAGCAGTTCTTC
TRBJ2-4 . TRBD2 TRBV20-1 CSAPSRGDQYF TGCAGTGCTCCCTCCCGGGGGGATCAGTACTTC
TRBJ2-7 . . TRBV29-1 CSVEGSDSSYEQYF TGCAGCGTTGAAGGTTCCGACAGCTCCTACGAGCAGTACTTC
TRBJ2-1 . . TRBV4-2 CASSQDWDFDNEQFF TGTGCCAGCAGCCAAGATTGGGACTTCGACAATGAGCAGTTCTTC
TRBJ1-1 . . TRBV6-6 CASSYGWRDTEAFF TGTGCCAGCAGTTACGGTTGGAGGGACACTGAAGCTTTCTTT
TRBJ2-7 once . TRBV9 CASSVVLAGVSYEQYF TGTGCCAGCAGCGTAGTCCTGGCGGGTGTGTCCTACGAGCAGTACTTC
TRBJ2-1 few . TRBV7-4 CASSLWASVPNEQFF TGTGCCAGCAGCTTATGGGCTAGCGTACCCAATGAGCAGTTCTTC
TRBJ1-1 few . TRBV5-1 CASSSGQSYTEAFF TGCGCCAGCAGCTCCGGACAGAGTTACACTGAAGCTTTCTTT
TRBJ2-7 few . TRBV11-2 CASSLEGAAYEQYF TGTGCCAGCAGCTTAGAGGGGGCTGCCTACGAGCAGTACTTC
TRBJ2-7 . TRBD1 TRBV7-9 CASSSGTGVYEQYF TGTGCCAGCAGCTCCGGGACAGGGGTCTACGAGCAGTACTTC
TRBJ1-1 . . TRBV6-1 CASSGLTYTEAFF TGTGCCAGCAGTGGACTTACATACACTGAAGCTTTCTTT
TRBJ1-5 . . TRBV28 CASSFGERQPQHF TGTGCCAGCAGTTTTGGGGAGCGACAGCCCCAGCATTTT
TRBJ2-7 . TRBD2 TRBV7-9 CASSLEGGRTYEQYF TGTGCCAGCAGCTTAGAAGGCGGGAGAACCTACGAGCAGTACTTC
TRBJ1-1 . . TRBV7-3 CASSWSANTEAFF TGTGCCAGCAGCTGGAGTGCGAACACTGAAGCTTTCTTT
TRBJ2-2 . . TRBV29-1 CSVYRQGRTNTGELFF TGCAGCGTTTATCGTCAGGGGCGAACGAACACCGGGGAGCTGTTTTTT
TRBJ2-7 . TRBD2 TRBV5-4 CASSPPGGRAQYEQYF TGTGCCAGCAGCCCCCCCGGGGGGAGGGCCCAGTACGAGCAGTACTTC
TRBJ1-5 . . TRBV19 CATAGMASNQPQHF TGTGCCACAGCAGGGATGGCGAGCAATCAGCCCCAGCATTTT
TRBJ1-2 . . TRBV15 CATSRDLVTGANYGYTF TGTGCCACCAGCAGAGATCTTGTAACAGGAGCTAACTATGGCTACACCTTC